These 9 T cell receptor beta chains were all obtained from the same sample, sequenced in a study of cytomegalovirus exposure and HLA in healthy donors. The primer mix had 60 Vbeta and 13 Jbeta primers. The assay was immunoSEQ multiplex PCR, and TCRdb's table has in-frame clones only and misses some. The sample carries over 150,000 clones, roughly 80% recorded once. The sequenced material came from PBMCs. The receptors come from a man younger than 35 in good health and CMV-seronegative.

V and J are TRBV25-1 and TRBJ1-2; 7 nucleotides match TRBD1. Germline CDR1 and CDR2: MGHDK and SYGVNS. CDR3 length equals 13 residues. Trimming cost V 0 bases and J 8 bases; bases outside gene matches: 3. CDR3 DNA sequence: TGTGCCAGCAGTGAATATACGACAGGGGGCTACACCTTC. This encodes CASSEYTTGGYTF.

This clone was picked up a small number of times. The chain carries TRBV2 and TRBJ1-5; a weak D match, TRBD1 (5 bases). Germline V gene data show CDR1 as SNHLY and CDR2 as FYNNEI. V was clipped by 8 bases and J by 2 bases, with 13 bases between them. The CDR3 is 14 residues long. The CDR3 sequence: CASSLARGNQPQHF. The CDR3 DNA reads as TGTGCCAGCTCCCTGGCCAGGGGCAATCAGCCCCAGCATTTT.

The V call is TRBV7-3, the J call TRBJ2-5; possible D gene TRBD1, 5 bases. The CDR3 runs to 13 residues. CDR1 is SGHTA, CDR2 FQGTGA, per germline. With 5 bases removed from V and 5 bases from J, the gap between germline ends came to 12 bases. CDR3 DNA: TGTGCCAGCAGCGCCGGATCAGGGGAGACCCAGTACTTC. It encodes CASSAGSGETQYF.

The rearrangement joins TRBV5-4 to TRBJ2-2, with a weak D call TRBD1 (5 bases). Germline assignment: CDR1 SGHNT and CDR2 YYREEE (reference sequence). V lost 4 bases to trimming and J lost 4 bases, with 17 bases between them. The CDR3 length is 16 residues. In DNA form, the CDR3 reads TGTGCCAGCAGCGCCCCCGTGGGGCGCGGCACCGGGGAGCTGTTTTTT. It encodes CASSAPVGRGTGELFF.

The genes are TRBV6-4 and TRBJ2-1; TRBD2 matches 11 bases. The CDR3 consists of 14 residues. J gave up 7 bases and V 6 bases, and 5 bases lay outside the gene matches. Germline values: CDR1 MRHNA, CDR2 SNTAGT. The CDR3 loop is CASSVAGGRNEQFF. The CDR3 coding sequence is TGTGCCAGCAGCGTAGCGGGAGGGCGGAATGAGCAGTTCTTC.

The CDR3 spells CASSLRGQGPEKLFF. CDR3 nucleotides: TGCGCCAGCAGCTTGCGGGGACAGGGGCCTGAAAAACTGTTTTTT. V gene TRBV5-1 combines with J gene TRBJ1-4; 10 positions match TRBD1. With 1 base clipped from V and 7 bases from J, the junction kept 4 bases outside the gene matches. The CDR3 runs 15 residues. Germline V gives CDR1 SGHRS, CDR2 YFSETQ. Full variable domain (remainder filled in from reference TRBV5-1 and TRBJ1-4): KAGVTQTPRYLIKTRGQQVTLSCSPISGHRSVSWYQQTPGQGLQFLFEYFSETQRNKGNFPGRFSGRQFSNSRSEMNVSTLELGDSALYLCASSLRGQGPEKLFFGSGTQLSVL.

The genes are TRBV19 and TRBJ2-7; D unclear. The CDR3 covers 14 residues. V was cut by 6 bases and J by 3 bases, with 15 bases left in between. CDR1 LNHDA and CDR2 SQIVND come from the germline V gene (reference sequence). CDR3 residues: CASSTRHFYYEQYF. In nucleotides, the CDR3 is TGTGCCAGTAGCACCAGGCATTTCTACTACGAGCAGTACTTC.

The V call is TRBV7-2, the J call TRBJ2-7; 8 bases align to TRBD1. V was clipped by 8 bases and J by 6 bases; unmatched bases: 15. CDR3 size: 15 residues. CDR1 SGHTA and CDR2 FQGNSA come from the germline V gene. CDR3 loop: CASRLTGGLACEQYF. The CDR3 nucleotides read TGTGCCAGCCGACTCACAGGGGGACTGGCCTGCGAGCAGTACTTC.

The sample holds a few counts of this clone. The chain employs TRBV6-5 and TRBJ1-1; D is undetermined. V lost 9 bases to trimming and J lost 6 bases, with 17 bases between them. The CDR3 is made up of 13 amino acids. Germline-derived CDR1 and CDR2 are MNHEY and SVGAGI. This CDR3 reads CASTTGWEAEAFF. The DNA of the CDR3 is TGTGCCAGTACGACGGGGTGGGAAGCTGAAGCTTTCTTT.